These 25 T cell receptor beta chains were sequenced from one sample in a study of blood T cell repertoires in COVID-19. The assay was immunoSEQ multiplex PCR, and TCRdb's table has in-frame clones only and misses some. This table holds roughly 220,000 clones, 80% to 90% found once. The source material was peripheral blood. These TCRs come from a woman aged 40-49 years who had recovered from COVID-19.

The rearrangement uses TRBV18 and TRBJ1-5; the D is unclear. The CDR3 totals 12 residues. Germline V gives CDR1 KGHSH, CDR2 LQKENI. Trimming stripped 3 bases from V and 5 bases from J, with 5 bases between. The CDR3 sequence: CASSPYDQPQHF. CDR3 bases: TGTGCCAGCTCACCGTATGATCAGCCCCAGCATTTT.

The rearrangement uses TRBV3-1 (or the pseudogene TRBV3-2) and TRBJ1-2; a possible D gene is TRBD1 (5 bases). The germline CDR1 and CDR2 sequences are LGHDT and YNNKEL (reference sequence). CDR3 length equals 15 residues. Trimming cost V 0 bases and J 8 bases, with 16 bases left between them. In DNA, the CDR3 is TGTGCCAGCAGCCAAGACCTAGTCAGGGTTGGGGGCTACACCTTC. It translates to CASSQDLVRVGGYTF.

The CDR3 DNA sequence: TGTGCCAGCAGTGGGACAACGAACACCGGGGAGCTGTTTTTT. Translating gives CASSGTTNTGELFF. The V gene is TRBV2, the J gene TRBJ2-2, with D possibly being TRBD1 (5 bases). V lost 4 bases and J lost 0, with 6 bases in between. CDR3 size: 14 residues. CDR1 is SNHLY, CDR2 FYNNEI, per germline.

This chain connects TRBV19 to TRBJ1-1; the D is unclear. The germline V gene has CDR1 LNHDA and CDR2 SQIVND (reference sequence). The ends were cut back, 9 bases at V and 7 bases at J, with 18 bases in the middle. The CDR3 loop spans 13 amino acids. In DNA form, the CDR3 reads TGTGCCAGCATGAACCCGGAGGCCGGTGAAGCTTTCTTT. Residues: CASMNPEAGEAFF.

The chain uses TRBV7-2 and TRBJ1-2, with 8 bases fitting TRBD1. The CDR3 totals 15 residues. Germline loops: CDR1 SGHTA, CDR2 FQGNSA. J gave up 5 bases and V 5 bases, and 10 bases lay outside the gene matches. CDR3 amino acids: CASSASGGIMYGYTF. The CDR3 nucleotides read TGTGCCAGCAGCGCATCAGGGGGCATCATGTATGGCTACACCTTC.

This clone was counted a few times. The chain links TRBV3-1 (or the pseudogene TRBV3-2) to TRBJ2-5, with 10 bases identical to TRBD2. This CDR3 spans 15 amino acids. The V gene's germline CDR1 is LGHDT and CDR2 YNNKEL (reference sequence). Trimming cost V 4 bases and J 10 bases; bases outside gene matches: 12. The CDR3 DNA reads TGTGCCAGCAGCCCCCCCTTGTCTAGCGGGGGTATCCAGTACTTC. Encoded protein: CASSPPLSSGGIQYF.

The rearrangement links TRBV5-1 to TRBJ2-1; 7 nucleotides align to TRBD2. The CDR3 extends over 16 amino acids. Germline V gene lookup returns CDR1 SGHRS and CDR2 YFSETQ. V lost 3 bases, J lost 2 bases, and 8 bases stayed unmatched. The chain's CDR3 is CASSSPTSSPYNEQFF. In nucleotides, the CDR3 is TGCGCCAGCAGCTCCCCGACTAGCTCCCCCTACAATGAGCAGTTCTTC.

This chain uses TRBV10-3 with TRBJ1-5; D remains ambiguous. The germline V gene encodes CDR1 ENHRY and CDR2 SYGVKD. This CDR3 contains 12 residues. The V end lost 10 bases, the J end lost 0 bases, and 7 bases lay between the germline ends. The CDR3 region is CASRDSNQPQHF. The CDR3 DNA follows: TGTGCCAGCCGGGATAGCAATCAGCCCCAGCATTTT.

The V call is TRBV13, the J call TRBJ1-3, with 8 positions matching TRBD1. The germline CDR1 and CDR2 sequences are PRHDT and FYEKMQ (reference sequence). Germline trimming cut 2 bases from V and 5 bases from J; bases unmatched to any gene: 8. This CDR3 region has 16 residues. This chain's CDR3 is CASSLTAGQGRNTIYF. CDR3 bases: TGTGCCAGCAGCTTAACTGCTGGACAGGGAAGAAACACCATATATTTT.

This rearrangement joins TRBV9 to TRBJ1-1; TRBD1 agrees at 7 bases. The germline V gene has CDR1 SGDLS and CDR2 YYNGEE. V gave up 3 bases and J gave up 3 bases; unmatched junction bases: 5. CDR3 length: 14 residues. Written as DNA, the CDR3 is TGTGCCAGCAGCGAGCAGGACAGGTACACTGAAGCTTTCTTT. Translating gives CASSEQDRYTEAFF.

V is TRBV19 and J is TRBJ1-2; 7 bases are shared with TRBD1. The V gene's germline CDR1 is LNHDA and CDR2 SQIVND (reference sequence). This CDR3 has 13 residues. V lost 8 bases and J lost 4; bases outside the gene matches: 7. CDR3 protein: CASYGQAGYGYTF. As DNA, the CDR3 is TGTGCCAGTTACGGACAGGCGGGCTATGGCTACACCTTC.

The gene calls are TRBV7-2 and TRBJ2-1, with unresolved D. V was cut by 2 bases and J by 0 bases, with 20 bases left in between. This CDR3 has 19 residues. Per germline, CDR1 SGHTA and CDR2 FQGNSA. The CDR3 DNA sequence: TGTGCCAGCAGCTTAATACCTCTTATAGCCTCAAGCTCCTACAATGAGCAGTTCTTC. Its translation is CASSLIPLIASSSYNEQFF.

V is TRBV28 and J is TRBJ2-5; TRBD1 is a possible D gene (6 bases). The length of the CDR3 is 13 residues. Germline CDR1 and CDR2: MDHEN and SYDVKM. Between the trimmed V and J ends, which lost 6 bases and 5 bases, there was a span of 13 bases. The CDR3 loop is CASRPVQGETQYF. As DNA, the CDR3 is TGTGCCAGCAGGCCGGTACAGGGTGAGACCCAGTACTTC.

In its sample, this clone was seen once. V gene TRBV6-5 combines with J gene TRBJ2-7; unclear D gene. V lost 5 bases and J 2 bases, leaving 10 bases between the germline ends. This CDR3 region has 13 residues. Germline lookup yields CDR1 MNHEY and CDR2 SVGAGI. The CDR3 DNA reads TGTGCCAGCAGTCAACACGATACCTACGAGCAGTACTTC. Protein product: CASSQHDTYEQYF.

V usage is TRBV7-9 and J usage is TRBJ1-3, with D uncertain. Trimming removed 4 bases from V and 0 bases from J, with 4 bases in between. The length of the CDR3 is 13 residues. The germline gives CDR1 SEHNR, CDR2 FQNEAQ (reference sequence). The CDR3 nucleotides read TGTGCCAGCAGCTGGCCCTCTGGAAACACCATATATTTT. It yields the protein CASSWPSGNTIYF.

The table lists this clone with a few counts. The genes are TRBV2 and TRBJ1-1; D is undetermined. CDR3 length equals 14 residues. CDR1 and CDR2 (germline): SNHLY, FYNNEI. The V gene lost 4 bases and the J gene lost 0 bases, with 9 bases spanning the gap. The CDR3 spells CASSAGSVNTEAFF. In nucleotides, the CDR3 is TGTGCCAGCAGTGCCGGGAGCGTGAACACTGAAGCTTTCTTT.

The chain is built from TRBV5-5 and TRBJ1-5, with 8 bases that match TRBD1. J was trimmed by 0 bases and V by 2 bases; bases with no gene match: 7. Germline V lookup: CDR1 SGHKS, CDR2 YYEKEE (reference sequence). CDR3 length: 17 residues. CDR3 amino acids: CASSLRQGTGSNQPQHF. CDR3 DNA: TGTGCCAGCAGCTTAAGACAGGGGACGGGTAGCAATCAGCCCCAGCATTTT. The full variable domain, with the rest looked up from reference TRBV5-5 and TRBJ1-5, is DAGVTQSPTHLIKTRGQQVTLRCSPISGHKSVSWYQQVLGQGPQFIFQYYEKEERGRGNFPDRFSARQFPNYSSELNVNALLLGDSALYLCASSLRQGTGSNQPQHFGDGTRLSIL.

The chain is built from TRBV27 and TRBJ2-1, with 9 bases matching TRBD2. Trimming cost V 5 bases and J 2 bases; bases outside gene matches: 22. Germline V CDR1 and CDR2: MNHEY, SMNVEV (reference sequence). The CDR3 runs to 21 residues. The CDR3 here is CASSPTQPLLAGRRTYNEQFF. The CDR3 DNA sequence: TGTGCCAGCAGTCCGACCCAACCCCTGCTAGCGGGGAGACGGACCTACAATGAGCAGTTCTTC.

This clone came up a few times. CDR3 amino acids: CASSSGATNEKLFF. The CDR3 coding sequence is TGTGCCAGCTCTTCAGGGGCAACTAATGAAAAACTGTTTTTT. V is TRBV10-3 and J is TRBJ1-4, with D perhaps matching TRBD1 (6 bases). Trimming took 10 bases from V and 0 from J, leaving 12 bases between them. The CDR3 has 14 residues. CDR1 and CDR2 from the germline V gene are ENHRY and SYGVKD.

This clone was seen only once. The chain recombines TRBV21-1 with TRBJ2-2; the table names TRBD2, a call not compared with the DNA. TRBV21-1 is classified as a pseudogene. The CDR3 has 16 residues. CDR3 DNA: TGTGCCAGCGCGGGGGCCAGCGGGGGGAACACCGGGGAGCTGTTTTTT. Translating gives CASAGASGGNTGELFF.

The V call is TRBV6-5, the J call TRBJ1-1; possible D gene TRBD1, 5 bases. Germline assignment: CDR1 MNHEY and CDR2 SVGAGI. The CDR3 has 15 amino acids. V was shortened by 4 bases and J by 1 base, with 13 bases between the two germline ends. CDR3 amino acids: CASSSGGGSNTEAFF. The CDR3 nucleotides read TGTGCCAGCAGTTCTGGGGGGGGATCGAACACTGAAGCTTTCTTT.

This clone was seen only a few times. The gene calls are TRBV6-5 and TRBJ1-4, with a tentative D call TRBD1 (6 bases). The germline gives CDR1 MNHEY, CDR2 SVGAGI. V dropped 2 bases and J dropped 7 bases, with 17 bases sitting between them. CDR3 length: 16 amino acids. The CDR3 spells CASSYQKTGTAEKLFF. As DNA, the CDR3 is TGTGCCAGCAGTTACCAAAAAACAGGGACGGCTGAAAAACTGTTTTTT.

The J gene is TRBJ1-3, the V gene TRBV19; the D gene is possibly TRBD1 (6 bases). Per the germline V gene, CDR1 is LNHDA and CDR2 is SQIVND (reference sequence). With 6 bases removed from V and 1 base from J, the gap between germline ends came to 10 bases. This CDR3 is 14 amino acids long. This CDR3 reads CASRPGASGNTIYF. In DNA, the CDR3 is TGTGCCAGTAGACCAGGGGCGTCTGGAAACACCATATATTTT.

The V call is TRBV5-1, the J call TRBJ2-1; TRBD1 matches 8 bases. The CDR3 totals 14 residues. J lost 4 bases, V lost 4 bases, and 4 bases had no gene match. Germline lookup yields CDR1 SGHRS and CDR2 YFSETQ. The CDR3 nucleotides are TGCGCCAGCAGCCCGGGACAGGTTTACAATGAGCAGTTCTTC. Its protein product is CASSPGQVYNEQFF.

The chain joins TRBV3-1 (or the pseudogene TRBV3-2) to TRBJ2-1, with TRBD2 identical over 8 bases. The V segment lost 1 base and the J segment 8 bases; nucleotides outside the gene matches: 1. The CDR3 loop spans 13 amino acids. Germline CDR1 reads LGHDT; CDR2 reads YNNKEL (reference sequence). The CDR3 DNA reads TGTGCCAGCAGCCAAGCGGGGGGGTATGAGCAGTTCTTC. Translated: CASSQAGGYEQFF.